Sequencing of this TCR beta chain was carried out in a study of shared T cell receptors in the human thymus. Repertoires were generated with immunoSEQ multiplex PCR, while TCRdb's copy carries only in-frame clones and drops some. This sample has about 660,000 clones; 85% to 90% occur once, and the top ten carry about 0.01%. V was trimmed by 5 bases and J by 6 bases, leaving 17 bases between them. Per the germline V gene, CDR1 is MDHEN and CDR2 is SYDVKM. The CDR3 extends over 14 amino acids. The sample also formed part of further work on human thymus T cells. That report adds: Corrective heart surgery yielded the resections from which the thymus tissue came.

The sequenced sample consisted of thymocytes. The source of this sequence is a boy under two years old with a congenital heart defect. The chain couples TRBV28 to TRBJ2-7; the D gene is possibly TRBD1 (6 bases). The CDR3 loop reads CASSLRGWGCEQYF. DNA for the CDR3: TGTGCCAGCAGTCTCAGGGGCTGGGGATGCGAGCAGTACTTC. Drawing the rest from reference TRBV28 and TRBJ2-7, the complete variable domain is DVKVTQSSRYLVKRTGEKVFLECVQDMDHENMFWYRQDPGLGLRLIYFSYDVKMKEKGDIPEGYSVSREKKERFSLILESASTNQTSMYLCASSLRGWGCEQYFGPGTRLTVT.